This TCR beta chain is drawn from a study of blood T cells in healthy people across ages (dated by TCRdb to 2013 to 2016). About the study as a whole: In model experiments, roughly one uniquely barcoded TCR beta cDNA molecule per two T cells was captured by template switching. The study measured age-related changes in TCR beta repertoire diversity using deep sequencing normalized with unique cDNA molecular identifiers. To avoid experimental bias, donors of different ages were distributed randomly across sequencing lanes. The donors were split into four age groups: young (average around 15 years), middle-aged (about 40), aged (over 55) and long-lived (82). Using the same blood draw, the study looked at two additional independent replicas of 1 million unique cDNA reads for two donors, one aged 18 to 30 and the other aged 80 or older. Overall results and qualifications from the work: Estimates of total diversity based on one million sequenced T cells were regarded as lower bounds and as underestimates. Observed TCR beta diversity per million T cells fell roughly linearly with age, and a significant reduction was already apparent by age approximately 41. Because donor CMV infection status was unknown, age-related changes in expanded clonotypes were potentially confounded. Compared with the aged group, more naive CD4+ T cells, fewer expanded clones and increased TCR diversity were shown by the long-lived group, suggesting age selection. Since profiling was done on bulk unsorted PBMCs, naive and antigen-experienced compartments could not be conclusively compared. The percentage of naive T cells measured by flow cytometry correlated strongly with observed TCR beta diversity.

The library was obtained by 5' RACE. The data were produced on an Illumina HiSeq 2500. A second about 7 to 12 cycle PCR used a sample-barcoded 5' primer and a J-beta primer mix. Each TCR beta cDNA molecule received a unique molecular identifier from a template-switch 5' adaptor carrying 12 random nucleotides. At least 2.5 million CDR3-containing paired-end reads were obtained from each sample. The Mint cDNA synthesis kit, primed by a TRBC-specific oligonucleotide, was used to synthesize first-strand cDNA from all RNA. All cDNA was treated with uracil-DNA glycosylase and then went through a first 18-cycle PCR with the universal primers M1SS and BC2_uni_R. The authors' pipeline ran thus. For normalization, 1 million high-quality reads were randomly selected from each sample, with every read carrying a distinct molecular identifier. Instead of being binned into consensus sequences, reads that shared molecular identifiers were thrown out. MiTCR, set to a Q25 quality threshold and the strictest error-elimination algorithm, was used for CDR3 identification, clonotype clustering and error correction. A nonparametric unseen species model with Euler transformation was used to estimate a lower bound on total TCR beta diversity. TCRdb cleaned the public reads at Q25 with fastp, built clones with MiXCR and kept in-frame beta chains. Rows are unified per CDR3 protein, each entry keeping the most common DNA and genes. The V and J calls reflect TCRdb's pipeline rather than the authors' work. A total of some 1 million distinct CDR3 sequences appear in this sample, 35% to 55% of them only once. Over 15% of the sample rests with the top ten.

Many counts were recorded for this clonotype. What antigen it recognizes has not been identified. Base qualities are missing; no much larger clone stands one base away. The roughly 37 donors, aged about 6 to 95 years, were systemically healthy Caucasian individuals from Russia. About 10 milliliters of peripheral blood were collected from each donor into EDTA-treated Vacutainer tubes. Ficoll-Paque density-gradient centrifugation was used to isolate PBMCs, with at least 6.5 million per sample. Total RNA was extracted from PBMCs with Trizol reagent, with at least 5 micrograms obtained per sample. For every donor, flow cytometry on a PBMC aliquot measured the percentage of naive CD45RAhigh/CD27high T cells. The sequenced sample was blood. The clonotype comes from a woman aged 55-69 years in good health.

The CDR3 protein is CASSQAQGMANTGELFF. Here is the DNA: TGCGCCAGCAGCCAGGCCCAGGGCATGGCGAACACCGGGGAGCTGTTTTTT. The V and J segments used are TRBV4-1 and TRBJ2-2; TRBD1 is a weak D gene call, 5 bases matching. From cysteine to phenylalanine, the CDR3 is 17 amino acids long. The kept DNA is CDR3 alone, 51 bases in frame from the first base. Per the germline V gene, MGHRA is the CDR1 and YSYEKL is the CDR2. Relative to germline, V is 3 bases shorter and J is 0 bases shorter, with 14 bases between their ends.